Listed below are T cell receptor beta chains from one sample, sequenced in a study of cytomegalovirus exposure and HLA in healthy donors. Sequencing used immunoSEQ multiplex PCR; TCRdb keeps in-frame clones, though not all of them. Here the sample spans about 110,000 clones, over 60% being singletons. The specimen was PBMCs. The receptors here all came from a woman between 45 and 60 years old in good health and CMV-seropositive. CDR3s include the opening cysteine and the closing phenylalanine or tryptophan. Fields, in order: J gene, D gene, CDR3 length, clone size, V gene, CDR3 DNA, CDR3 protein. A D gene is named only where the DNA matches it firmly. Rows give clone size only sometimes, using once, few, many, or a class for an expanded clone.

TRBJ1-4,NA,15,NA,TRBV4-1,TGCGCCAGCAGCCGTAGCCTTGCAACTAATGAAAAACTGTTTTTT,CASSRSLATNEKLFF
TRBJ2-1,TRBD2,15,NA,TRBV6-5,TGTGCCAGCAGTTACCTCGGGGGCGGGGGGAATGAGCAGTTCTTC,CASSYLGGGGNEQFF
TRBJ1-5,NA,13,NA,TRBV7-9,TGTGCCAGCAGCCGAGATAGCAATCAGCCCCAGCATTTT,CASSRDSNQPQHF
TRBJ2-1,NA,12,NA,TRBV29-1,TGCAGCGTTGGGAGACTGAACAATGAGCAGTTCTTC,CSVGRLNNEQFF
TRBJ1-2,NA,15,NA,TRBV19,TGTGCCAGTAGTGTCGGACTCCCCAGGAACTATGGCTACACCTTC,CASSVGLPRNYGYTF
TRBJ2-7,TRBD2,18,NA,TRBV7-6,TGTGCCAGCAGCTTAGGAAGTCCCCTAGCGGGGGGAATTTACGAGCAGTACTTC,CASSLGSPLAGGIYEQYF
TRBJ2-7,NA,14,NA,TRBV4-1,TGCGCCAGCAGCCAAGGAGGGTTGTCCTACGAGCAGTACTTC,CASSQGGLSYEQYF
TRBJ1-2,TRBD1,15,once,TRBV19,TGTGCCAGTAGTACCCCCAGGACAGGGCGCGTCGGCTACACCTTC,CASSTPRTGRVGYTF
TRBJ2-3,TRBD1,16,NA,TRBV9,TGTGCCAGCAGCATTCGACAGGGAGTAAGCACAGATACGCAGTATTTT,CASSIRQGVSTDTQYF
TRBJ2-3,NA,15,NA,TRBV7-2,TGTGCCAGCAGCTTAGTTCCAGGGCCCACAGATACGCAGTATTTT,CASSLVPGPTDTQYF
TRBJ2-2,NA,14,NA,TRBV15,TGTGCCACCAGCGGACAGAAGAACACCGGGGAGCTGTTTTTT,CATSGQKNTGELFF
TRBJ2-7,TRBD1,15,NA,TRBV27,TGTGCCAGCAGTAGTATCGGGACAGGGCACAACGAGCAGTACTTC,CASSSIGTGHNEQYF
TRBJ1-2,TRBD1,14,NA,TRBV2,TGTGCCAGCGACCCGGACAGGGGTTACTATGGCTACACCTTC,CASDPDRGYYGYTF
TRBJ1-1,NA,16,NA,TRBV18,TGTGCCAGCTCACCACAAACACAGGGAAAGGACACTGAAGCTTTCTTT,CASSPQTQGKDTEAFF
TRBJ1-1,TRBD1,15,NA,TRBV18,TGTGCCAGCTCACCATCGGCCAGGGGGCAAGGTGAAGCTTTCTTT,CASSPSARGQGEAFF
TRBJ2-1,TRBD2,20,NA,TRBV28,TGTGCCAGCCCCCCCTCGTGGGGGACTAGCGGGGGGTTTTCCTACAATGAGCAGTTCTTC,CASPPSWGTSGGFSYNEQFF
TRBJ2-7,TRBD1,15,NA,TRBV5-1,TGCGCCAGCAGCTTGACTGGACAGGGACAGGGCGAGCAGTACTTC,CASSLTGQGQGEQYF
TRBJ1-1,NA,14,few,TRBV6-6,TGTGCCAGCATCAAAGGGGGGGCGTACACTGAAGCTTTCTTT,CASIKGGAYTEAFF
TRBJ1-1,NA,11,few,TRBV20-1,TGCAGTGTTGATGGGAGCACTGAAGCTTTCTTT,CSVDGSTEAFF
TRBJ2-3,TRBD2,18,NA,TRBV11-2,TGTGCCAGCAGCGACGGGACTAGCGGCCTCCTTTTCACAGATACGCAGTATTTT,CASSDGTSGLLFTDTQYF
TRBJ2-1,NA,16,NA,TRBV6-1,TGTGCCAGCAGTGCGGTCACCCCGAGCTCCTACAATGAGCAGTTCTTC,CASSAVTPSSYNEQFF
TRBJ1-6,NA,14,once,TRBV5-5,TGTGCCAGCAGCTTGCTGGACCAGGGTTCACCCCTCCACTTT,CASSLLDQGSPLHF
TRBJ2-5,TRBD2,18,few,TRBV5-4,TGTGCCAGCAGTCGGCCTAGCGGGGGGTCGGATAACCAAGAGACCCAGTACTTC,CASSRPSGGSDNQETQYF
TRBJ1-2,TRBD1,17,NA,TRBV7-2,TGTGCCAGCAGCTTACGGGGTACAGGGACAGCTAACTATGGCTACACCTTC,CASSLRGTGTANYGYTF
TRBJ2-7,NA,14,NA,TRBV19,TGTGCCAGTAGTAGGACACTCAACCAGGGCGAGCAGTACTTC,CASSRTLNQGEQYF
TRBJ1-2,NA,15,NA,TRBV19,TGTGCCAGTAGTTCTCCCTTCGACAGAAACTATGGCTACACCTTC,CASSSPFDRNYGYTF
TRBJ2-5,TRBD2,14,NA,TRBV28,TGTGCCAGCAGCCGGGGGGTCGAAGGGGAGACCCAGTACTTC,CASSRGVEGETQYF
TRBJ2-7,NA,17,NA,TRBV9,TGTGCCAGCAGCGTATCCCCAGGCGGCGGGGGCGGGTACGAGCAGTACTTC,CASSVSPGGGGGYEQYF
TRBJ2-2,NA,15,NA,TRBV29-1,TGCAGCGTTGAAGTTAGGACACGCAACACCGGGGAGCTGTTTTTT,CSVEVRTRNTGELFF
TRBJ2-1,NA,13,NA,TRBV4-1,TGCGCCAGCAGCCATGCAACTTACAATGAGCAGTTCTTC,CASSHATYNEQFF
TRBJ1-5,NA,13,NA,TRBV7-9,TGTGCCAGCAGCTTAGGGGACTATCAGCCCCAGCATTTT,CASSLGDYQPQHF
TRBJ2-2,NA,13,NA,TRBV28,TGTGCCAGTTGGAGGCGGAACACCGGGGAGCTGTTTTTT,CASWRRNTGELFF
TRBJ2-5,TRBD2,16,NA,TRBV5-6,TGTGCCAGCAGCCCCCTTAATGGGGGGGGGATGAAGACCCAGTACTTC,CASSPLNGGGMKTQYF
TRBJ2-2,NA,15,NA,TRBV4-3,TGCGCCAGCAGCCAAACGGGGGAGTCGACCGGGGAGCTGTTTTTT,CASSQTGESTGELFF
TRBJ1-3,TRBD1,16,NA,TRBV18,TGTGCCAGCTCACCAGAGGACAGGTACTCTGGAAACACCATATATTTT,CASSPEDRYSGNTIYF
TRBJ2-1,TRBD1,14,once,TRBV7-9,TGTGCCAGCAGCTTATTCGAGGGGGCGGGTGAGCAGTTCTTC,CASSLFEGAGEQFF
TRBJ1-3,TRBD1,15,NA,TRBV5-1,TGCGCCAGCAGCTCAGACGGGACAGCAGGAAACACCATATATTTT,CASSSDGTAGNTIYF
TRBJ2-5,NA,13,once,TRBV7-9,TGTTCCAGCAGCTTAAATTCCCTGGAGACCCAGTACTTC,CSSSLNSLETQYF
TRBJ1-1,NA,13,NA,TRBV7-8,TGTGCCAGCAGTATCGAGCCGAACACTGAAGCTTTCTTT,CASSIEPNTEAFF
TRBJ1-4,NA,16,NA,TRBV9,TGTGCCAGCAGCGTAGGGGGAGGGTATGGTAATGAAAAACTGTTTTTT,CASSVGGGYGNEKLFF
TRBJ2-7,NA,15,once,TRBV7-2,TGTGCCAGCAGCCCCGACAGACAGGTCTCCTACGAGCAGTACTTC,CASSPDRQVSYEQYF